Below, 17 T cell receptor beta chains from the same sample are listed, as sequenced in a study of regulatory T cells in long-lasting Graves disease. Construction of TCR beta libraries relied on iRepertoire HTBI primers and on Arm-PCR targeting CDR3 regions. TCRdb fed the multiplex PCR reads into MiXCR, producing one record per CDR3 protein. Found here are 350,000 to 550,000 distinct CDR3 sequences, 12% to 15% of them singletons; the top ten hold approximately 15%. Noted time point: newly diagnosed GD, antithyroid drugs for less than 3 months. PBMC RNA served as the TCR library source. This sample was also put to use in a study of T cells in Graves' hyperthyroidism and ophthalmopathy.

The sequencing used peripheral blood mononuclear cells (PBMCs), collected at new diagnosis, from a patient treated with antithyroid drugs. These TCRs come from a woman aged 45 to 65 with Graves disease.

The chain employs TRBV4-1 and TRBJ2-1; 10 bases are a match to TRBD1. The V and J ends lost 4 bases and 10 bases, in that order; junction bases with no gene match: 10. The CDR3 has 15 amino acids. Germline-derived CDR1 and CDR2 are MGHRA and YSYEKL. Here the CDR3 reads CASSRTRQGAYEQFF. The CDR3 coding sequence is TGCGCCAGCAGCCGGACTCGACAGGGGGCCTACGAGCAGTTCTTC.

This clonotype has a count of ten or more. J is TRBJ2-1 and V is TRBV7-9, with D unclear. The CDR3 is 12 amino acids. Germline V gives CDR1 SEHNR, CDR2 FQNEAQ (reference sequence). Trimming stripped 5 bases from V and 12 bases from J, with 14 bases between. Here the CDR3 reads CASSRYGDGQFF. CDR3 coding DNA: TGTGCCAGCAGCCGTTATGGAGACGGGCAGTTCTTC.

With respect to this clonotype: Its ends do not fully match the called genes, so a read error is possible. The chain uses TRBV7-2 and TRBJ1-5, with 9 bases matching TRBD1. The CDR3 length is 15 residues. Looked up from germline, CDR1 is SGHTA and CDR2 is FQGNSA. The CDR3: CASSQEGTGNQPQHF. CDR3 nucleotide sequence: TGCGCCAGCAGCCAAGAAGGGACAGGGAATCAGCCCCAGCATTTT.

In this sample, this clonotype turned up many times. V is TRBV3-1 and J is TRBJ1-5; D call uncertain. Germline-derived CDR1 and CDR2 are LGHDT and YNNKEL (reference sequence). This CDR3 is 12 amino acids long. V lost 3 bases, J lost 3 bases, and 3 bases lay in between. This CDR3 reads CASSHDNQPQHF. The CDR3 DNA follows: TGTGCCAGCAGCCACGACAATCAGCCCCAGCATTTT. The full variable domain, in which reference TRBV3-1 and TRBJ1-5 provide the parts outside the CDR3, is DTAVSQTPKYLVTQMGNDKSIKCEQNLGHDTMYWYKQDSKKFLKIMFSYNNKELIINETVPNRFSPKSPDKAHLNLHINSLELGDSAVYFCASSHDNQPQHFGDGTRLSIL.

In its sample, this clonotype was seen many times. The chain links TRBV11-2 to TRBJ2-7; 10 nucleotides match TRBD1. The CDR3 totals 13 residues. The junction had 5 bases not matched to a gene; V was cut back by 6 bases and J by 6 bases. Looked up from germline, CDR1 is SGHAT and CDR2 is FQNNGV. CDR3 in amino acids: CASRATGGGEQYF. The CDR3 coding sequence is TGTGCCAGCAGGGCGACAGGGGGCGGCGAGCAGTACTTC.

This clonotype was detected ten times or more. The CDR3: CASSASGRAMNEQFF. DNA for the CDR3: TGTGCCAGCAGCGCGAGCGGGAGGGCCATGAATGAGCAGTTCTTC. The chain carries TRBV9 and TRBJ2-1, with 10 bases that match TRBD2. V was pared by 3 bases and J by 7 bases, with 7 bases of the junction left unmatched. CDR1 is SGDLS, CDR2 YYNGEE, per germline. The CDR3 is 15 residues long.

There are a few counts of this clonotype. This chain connects TRBV2 to TRBJ2-6; 7 bases agree with TRBD2. The trim removed 0 bases at V and 0 bases at J, leaving 8 bases unmatched. The CDR3 sequence is 19 residues long. Germline V gene lookup returns CDR1 SNHLY and CDR2 FYNNEI. The DNA for the CDR3 is TGTGCCAGCAGTGAAGCGCGTCCAGCGGGGTACTCTGGGGCCAACGTCCTGACTTTC. It yields the protein CASSEARPAGYSGANVLTF.

The table lists this clonotype with many counts. CDR3 sequence reads: CASITGYTEAFF. The CDR3 DNA is TGTGCCAGCATCACAGGGTACACTGAAGCTTTCTTT. V gene TRBV12-3 or TRBV12-4 combines with J gene TRBJ1-1; TRBD1 is a possible D gene (6 bases). V dropped 7 bases and J dropped 3 bases, with 9 bases sitting between them. The CDR3 covers 12 residues.

This clonotype was detected only a few times. V is TRBV9 and J is TRBJ2-5; D tentatively reads TRBD1 or TRBD2 (5 bases each). There are 14 residues in the CDR3. V lost 1 base to trimming and J lost 1 base, with 8 bases between them. CDR1 SGDLS and CDR2 YYNGEE come from the germline V gene. CDR3 nucleotide sequence: TGTGCCAGCAGCGTATCCGGGGCCCAAGAGACCCAGTACTTC. This encodes CASSVSGAQETQYF.

This clonotype was found once. This chain joins TRBV7-8 and TRBJ2-3, with D perhaps being TRBD1 or TRBD2 (5 bases each). V gave up 5 bases and J gave up 5 bases, with 17 bases separating them. The germline gives CDR1 SGHVS, CDR2 FQNEAQ. CDR3 length: 15 residues. The CDR3 reads CASSRDGLRGDTQYF. CDR3 DNA sequence: TGTGCCAGCAGCCGGGACGGTCTCAGAGGAGATACGCAGTATTTT.

The V call is TRBV29-1, the J call TRBJ1-5; D may be TRBD1 (5 bases). Germline V lookup: CDR1 SQVTM, CDR2 ANQGSEA. The CDR3 totals 15 residues. Trimming took off 8 bases at V and 9 bases at J, with 26 bases between the two ends. DNA of the CDR3: TGCAGCTACCATCAACTCCCCGTCCCTCAGGGGCCCCAGCATTTT. Translation: CSYHQLPVPQGPQHF.

Remarks on this clonotype: With a much larger clone just one base away, this may be a read error. The chain is built from TRBV28 and TRBJ1-2; TRBD1 might be the D (5 bases). The germline V gene has CDR1 MDHEN and CDR2 SYDVKM. The CDR3 covers 15 residues. Trimming took off 5 bases at V and 6 bases at J, with 19 bases between the two ends. DNA of the CDR3: TGTGCCAGCAGTCCTCGGACAAGGGAGGGAGATGGCTACACCTTC. Translating gives CASSPRTREGDGYTF.

The CDR3 DNA reads as TGTGCCAGCAGCTTAACCTCCCGGCCTAGCGGAGGGCCCTACGAGCAGTACTTC. This sequence encodes CASSLTSRPSGGPYEQYF. The chain is built from TRBV7-9 and TRBJ2-7; 7 bases are a match to TRBD2. Germline values: CDR1 SEHNR, CDR2 FQNEAQ (reference sequence). The CDR3 is 18 amino acids. V shed 2 bases and J 2 bases; nucleotides not matched to a gene: 15.

This clonotype has a handful of counts. The rearrangement uses TRBV2 and TRBJ1-5; a weak D match, TRBD1 (5 bases). Germline loops: CDR1 SNHLY, CDR2 FYNNEI. Trimming cost V 10 bases and J 4 bases, with 17 bases left between them. The CDR3 consists of 14 residues. The CDR3 region has the DNA TGTGCCAACAGGATTGCGGCCCTGAATCAGCCCCAGCATTTT. It encodes CANRIAALNQPQHF.

This clonotype was seen at least ten times. Here the CDR3 reads CASRNDRAPANYGYTF. CDR3 sequence (DNA): TGTGCCAGCAGGAATGACAGGGCCCCAGCTAACTATGGCTACACCTTC. This chain links TRBV12-3 or TRBV12-4 with TRBJ1-2; 7 bases agree with TRBD1. V lost 6 bases to trimming and J lost 0 bases; unmatched junction nucleotides: 10. The CDR3 has 16 amino acids.

This clonotype was seen a few times. The chain carries TRBV9 and TRBJ2-2; weak D call: TRBD1 (6 bases). The CDR3 totals 16 residues. V was trimmed by 0 bases and J by 3 bases, leaving 12 bases between them. Germline loops: CDR1 SGDLS, CDR2 YYNGEE. The CDR3 nucleotides read TGTGCCAGCAGCGTAGATCCCAGGGGCCACACCGGGGAGCTGTTTTTT. It translates to CASSVDPRGHTGELFF. Variable domain in full (rest from reference TRBV9 and TRBJ2-2): DSGVTQTPKHLITATGQRVTLRCSPRSGDLSVYWYQQSLDQGLQFLIQYYNGEERAKGNILERFSAQQFPDLHSELNLSSLELGDSALYFCASSVDPRGHTGELFFGEGSRLTVL.

This clonotype was counted ten times or more. The chain has TRBV28 and TRBJ2-7, with 10 nucleotides matching TRBD2. CDR1 MDHEN and CDR2 SYDVKM come from the germline V gene. V was clipped by 3 bases and J by 3 bases; unmatched bases: 8. The CDR3 has 16 amino acids. Written as DNA, the CDR3 is TGTGCCAGCAGTTTGTCGGGGGCTAGCGGGAGCTACGAGCAGTACTTC. The encoded protein is CASSLSGASGSYEQYF.